This T cell receptor (beta chain) was documented in a study of T cells in Graves' hyperthyroidism and ophthalmopathy. The study, taken as a whole, reports: Ophthalmopathy cases were set apart from stable hyperthyroidism by a 13 V-J model.

TCR beta CDR3 region amplification was performed from RNA transcripts. First-round RT-PCR of the TCR CDR3 relied on the HTBI primer set. TCRdb called the multiplex PCR reads again in MiXCR, with one record for every CDR3 protein. The sample contains a few hundred thousand distinct CDR3 sequences, 15% to 20% of which appear only once. The germline CDR1 and CDR2 sequences are PRHDT and FYEKMQ (reference sequence). V lost 5 bases and J lost 0; bases outside the gene matches: 19. The CDR3 is made up of 20 amino acids. This clonotype has ten or more counts. Its antigen is undetermined. A patient was excluded if there was uncontrolled infection, other autoimmune disease, pregnancy or lactation. The PBMCs had their origin in approximately 10 ml of fresh peripheral blood.

The sequence was collected from a woman between 35 and 50 years old with Graves' ophthalmopathy. Material: blood. J is TRBJ1-5 and V is TRBV13, with TRBD1 matching over 7 bases. This CDR3 is CASSPATTGRGAYSNQPQHF. The CDR3 DNA reads as TGTGCCAGCAGCCCCGCCACGACAGGGCGGGGAGCCTATAGCAATCAGCCCCAGCATTTT.